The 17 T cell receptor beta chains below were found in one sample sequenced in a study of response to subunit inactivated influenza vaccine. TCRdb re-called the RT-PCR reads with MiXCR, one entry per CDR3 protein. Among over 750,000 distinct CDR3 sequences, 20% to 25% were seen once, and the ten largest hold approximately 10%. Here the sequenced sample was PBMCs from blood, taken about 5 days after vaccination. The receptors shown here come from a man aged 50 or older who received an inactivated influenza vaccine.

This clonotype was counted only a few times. The chain's CDR3 is CASSVGGSNTEAFF. The CDR3 region has the DNA TGTGCCAGCAGCGTCGGGGGATCGAACACTGAAGCTTTCTTT. V is TRBV7-2 and J is TRBJ1-1; weak D call: TRBD1 (5 bases). The CDR3 is made up of 14 amino acids. Germline lookup yields CDR1 SGHTA and CDR2 FQGNSA. V lost 5 bases and J 1 base, leaving 11 bases between the germline ends.

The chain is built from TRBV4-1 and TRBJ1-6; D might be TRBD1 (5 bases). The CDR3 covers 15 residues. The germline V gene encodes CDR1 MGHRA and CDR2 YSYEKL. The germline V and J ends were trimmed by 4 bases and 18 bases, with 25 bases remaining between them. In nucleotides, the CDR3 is TGCGCCAGCAGCCTCGGATCGGGGGATAATTCAAAGGACCACTTT. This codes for CASSLGSGDNSKDHF.

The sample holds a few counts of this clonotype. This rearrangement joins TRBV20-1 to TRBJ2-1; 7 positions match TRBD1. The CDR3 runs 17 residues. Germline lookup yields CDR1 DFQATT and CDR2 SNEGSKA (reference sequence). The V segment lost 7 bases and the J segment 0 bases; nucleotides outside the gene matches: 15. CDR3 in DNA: TGCAGTGTCAGGGGGAAGGTGAGACGGAGCTCCTACAATGAGCAGTTCTTC. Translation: CSVRGKVRRSSYNEQFF.

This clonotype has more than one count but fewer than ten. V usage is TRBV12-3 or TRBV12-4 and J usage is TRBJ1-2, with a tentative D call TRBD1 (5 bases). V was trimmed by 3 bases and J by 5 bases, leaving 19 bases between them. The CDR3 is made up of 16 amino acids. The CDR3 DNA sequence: TGTGCCAGCAGTTTTCCCCTGAGCCGGGGCCGGTATGGCTACACCTTC. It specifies CASSFPLSRGRYGYTF.

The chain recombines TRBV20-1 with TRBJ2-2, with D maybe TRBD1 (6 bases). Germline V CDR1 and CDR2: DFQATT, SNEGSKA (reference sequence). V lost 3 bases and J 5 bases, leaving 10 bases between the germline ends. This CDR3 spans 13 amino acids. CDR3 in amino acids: CSASKQGTGELFF. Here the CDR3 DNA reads TGCAGTGCTAGCAAACAGGGTACCGGGGAGCTGTTTTTT.

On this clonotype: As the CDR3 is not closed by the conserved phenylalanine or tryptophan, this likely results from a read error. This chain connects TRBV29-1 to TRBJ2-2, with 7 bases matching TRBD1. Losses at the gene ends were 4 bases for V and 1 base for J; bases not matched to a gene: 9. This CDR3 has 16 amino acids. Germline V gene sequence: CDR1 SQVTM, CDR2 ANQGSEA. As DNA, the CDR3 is TGCAGCGTTGGGTCCTCCGGGACAGTGAACACCGGGGAGCTGTTTTCT. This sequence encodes CSVGSSGTVNTGELFS.

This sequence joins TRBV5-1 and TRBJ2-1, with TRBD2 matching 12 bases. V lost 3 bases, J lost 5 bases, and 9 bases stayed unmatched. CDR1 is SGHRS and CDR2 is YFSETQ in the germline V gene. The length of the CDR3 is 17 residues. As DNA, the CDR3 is TGCGCCAGCAGCTCCGAACTAGCGGGGGGACTCCACAATGAGCAGTTCTTC. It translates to CASSSELAGGLHNEQFF. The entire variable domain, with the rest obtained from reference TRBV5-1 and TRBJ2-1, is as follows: KAGVTQTPRYLIKTRGQQVTLSCSPISGHRSVSWYQQTPGQGLQFLFEYFSETQRNKGNFPGRFSGRQFSNSRSEMNVSTLELGDSALYLCASSSELAGGLHNEQFFGPGTRLTVL.

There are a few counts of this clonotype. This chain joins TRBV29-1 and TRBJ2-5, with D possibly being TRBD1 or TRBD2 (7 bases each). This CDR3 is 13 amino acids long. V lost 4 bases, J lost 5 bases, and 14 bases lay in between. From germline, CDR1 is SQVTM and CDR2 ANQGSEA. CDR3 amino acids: CSVGQGGTETQYF. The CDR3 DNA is TGCAGCGTTGGCCAGGGGGGGACGGAGACCCAGTACTTC.

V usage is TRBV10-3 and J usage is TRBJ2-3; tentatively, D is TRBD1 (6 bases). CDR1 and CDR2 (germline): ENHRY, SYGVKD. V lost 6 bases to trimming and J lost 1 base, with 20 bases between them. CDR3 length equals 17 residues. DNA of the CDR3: TGTGCCATCAGACAGTTGGGGGCGGGTTCGGGCACAGATACGCAGTATTTT. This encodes CAIRQLGAGSGTDTQYF.

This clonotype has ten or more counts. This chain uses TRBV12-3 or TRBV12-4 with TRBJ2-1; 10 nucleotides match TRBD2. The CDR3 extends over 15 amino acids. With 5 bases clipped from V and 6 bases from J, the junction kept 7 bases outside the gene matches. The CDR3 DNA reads TGTGCCAGCAGTCGTCCTAGCGGGAGTGCCAATGAGCAGTTCTTC. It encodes CASSRPSGSANEQFF.

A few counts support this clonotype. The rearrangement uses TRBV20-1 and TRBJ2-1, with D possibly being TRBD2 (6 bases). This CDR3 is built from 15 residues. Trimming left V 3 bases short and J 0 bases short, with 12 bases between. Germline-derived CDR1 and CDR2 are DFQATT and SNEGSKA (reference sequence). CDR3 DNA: TGCAGTGCTAGTTTCGGGGGTTACTCCTACAATGAGCAGTTCTTC. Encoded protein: CSASFGGYSYNEQFF.

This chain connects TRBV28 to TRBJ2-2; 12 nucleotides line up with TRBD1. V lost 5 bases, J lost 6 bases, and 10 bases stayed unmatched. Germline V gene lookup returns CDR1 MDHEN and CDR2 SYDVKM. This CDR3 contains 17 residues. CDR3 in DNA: TGTGCCAGCAGTCCAATCGCGGGACAGGGGGCATCCGGGGAGCTGTTTTTT. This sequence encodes CASSPIAGQGASGELFF.

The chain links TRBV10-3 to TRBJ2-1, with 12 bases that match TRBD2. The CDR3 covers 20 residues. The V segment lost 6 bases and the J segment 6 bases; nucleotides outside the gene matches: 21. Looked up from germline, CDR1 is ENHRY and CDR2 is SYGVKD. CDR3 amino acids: CAISLGRASGRGKGLNEQFF. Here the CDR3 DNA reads TGTGCCATCAGCCTTGGTAGGGCTAGCGGGAGGGGAAAGGGGCTCAATGAGCAGTTCTTC.

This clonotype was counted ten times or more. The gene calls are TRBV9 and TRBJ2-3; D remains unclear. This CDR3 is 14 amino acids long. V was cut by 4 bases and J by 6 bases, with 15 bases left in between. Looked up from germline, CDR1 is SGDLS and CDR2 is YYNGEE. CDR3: CASSPGISPDTQYF. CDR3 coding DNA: TGTGCCAGCAGCCCCGGAATAAGTCCGGATACGCAGTATTTT.

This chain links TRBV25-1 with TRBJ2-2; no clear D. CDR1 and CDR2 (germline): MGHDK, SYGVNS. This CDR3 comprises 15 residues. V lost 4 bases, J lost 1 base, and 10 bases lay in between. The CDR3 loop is CASSAVERNTGELFF. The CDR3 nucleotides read TGTGCCAGCAGTGCAGTGGAACGGAACACCGGGGAGCTGTTTTTT.

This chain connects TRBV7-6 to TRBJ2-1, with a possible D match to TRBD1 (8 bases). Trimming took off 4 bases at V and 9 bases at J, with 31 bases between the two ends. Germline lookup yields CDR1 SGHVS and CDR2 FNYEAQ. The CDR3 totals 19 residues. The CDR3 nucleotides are TGTGCCAGCAGCTCCCCGGGCGCCCAAGGGGGGGACAGGCGGTTTGAGCAGTTCTTC. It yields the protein CASSSPGAQGGDRRFEQFF.

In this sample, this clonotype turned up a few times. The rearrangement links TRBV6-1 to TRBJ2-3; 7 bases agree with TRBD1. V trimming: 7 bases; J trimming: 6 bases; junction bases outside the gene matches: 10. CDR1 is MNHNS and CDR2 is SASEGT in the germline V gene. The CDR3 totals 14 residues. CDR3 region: CASKPGTAGDTQYF. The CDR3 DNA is TGTGCCAGCAAACCGGGGACAGCAGGGGATACGCAGTATTTT.